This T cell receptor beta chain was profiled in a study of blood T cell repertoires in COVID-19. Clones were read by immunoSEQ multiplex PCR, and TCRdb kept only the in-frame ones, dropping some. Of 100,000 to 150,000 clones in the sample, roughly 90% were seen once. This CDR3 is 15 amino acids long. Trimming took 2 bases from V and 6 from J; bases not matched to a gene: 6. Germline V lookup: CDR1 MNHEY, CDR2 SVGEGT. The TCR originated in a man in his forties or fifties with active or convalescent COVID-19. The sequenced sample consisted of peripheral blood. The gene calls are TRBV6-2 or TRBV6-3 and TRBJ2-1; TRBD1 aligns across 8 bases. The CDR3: CASSYRTGWANEQFF. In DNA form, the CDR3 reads TGTGCCAGCAGTTACCGGACAGGGTGGGCCAATGAGCAGTTCTTC.